This T cell receptor beta chain is drawn from a study of blood T cell repertoires in COVID-19. Study-level background: Samples representing acute and convalescent COVID-19 were sourced from the United States, Italy and Spain. In each case, the material was cDNA or gDNA derived from T cells, B-cell-depleted T cells, or PBMCs.

In the original analysis: Reference gene primer amplification in the assay estimated nucleated cell counts. Repertoires were generated with immunoSEQ multiplex PCR, while TCRdb's copy carries only in-frame clones and drops some. From that table come the V and J calls and clone size; the DNA was used to work out D and trimming. The sample yields 200,000 or so clones, around 90% seen once. The germline CDR1 and CDR2 sequences are SGHVS and FNYEAQ. The V segment lost 2 bases and the J segment 4 bases; nucleotides outside the gene matches: 3. The CDR3 totals 15 residues. V gene TRBV7-6 combines with J gene TRBJ1-4; 8 bases match TRBD1. This TCR derives from a man aged 60 to 69 who had recovered from COVID-19. The sequencing input was peripheral blood. The CDR3 region is CASSLRTGINEKLFF. In nucleotides, the CDR3 is TGTGCCAGCAGCTTAAGGACAGGGATTAATGAAAAACTGTTTTTT.